This T cell receptor (beta chain) was profiled in a study of cytomegalovirus exposure and HLA in healthy donors. On the study more broadly: Falling in the Caucasian-associated ancestry cluster were roughly 86% of under 450 genotyped donors.

The PCR made use of 60 Vbeta and 13 Jbeta primers. The table came from immunoSEQ multiplex PCR; TCRdb's copy has only in-frame clones and leaves some out. The data hold 55,000 to 75,000 clones, with about 74% observed a single time. Whole-study findings and limits: Specificity of a few CMV-associated chains for CMV antigens was verified in vitro. Most TCR beta V segments were productive about 87% or about 30% of the time in an earlier analysis. High specificity and sensitivity for cytomegalovirus status were reported for the classifier.

This CDR3 has 12 residues. This clone was found a few times. Its matching antigen is unknown. This receptor was identified in a human donor in good health. The rearrangement joins TRBV21-1 to TRBJ1-2. TRBV21-1 is listed as a pseudogene. Sequenced input: PBMCs. The DNA for the CDR3 is TGTGCCACCCCGGGAGCTAACTATGGCTACACCTTC. This encodes CATPGANYGYTF.